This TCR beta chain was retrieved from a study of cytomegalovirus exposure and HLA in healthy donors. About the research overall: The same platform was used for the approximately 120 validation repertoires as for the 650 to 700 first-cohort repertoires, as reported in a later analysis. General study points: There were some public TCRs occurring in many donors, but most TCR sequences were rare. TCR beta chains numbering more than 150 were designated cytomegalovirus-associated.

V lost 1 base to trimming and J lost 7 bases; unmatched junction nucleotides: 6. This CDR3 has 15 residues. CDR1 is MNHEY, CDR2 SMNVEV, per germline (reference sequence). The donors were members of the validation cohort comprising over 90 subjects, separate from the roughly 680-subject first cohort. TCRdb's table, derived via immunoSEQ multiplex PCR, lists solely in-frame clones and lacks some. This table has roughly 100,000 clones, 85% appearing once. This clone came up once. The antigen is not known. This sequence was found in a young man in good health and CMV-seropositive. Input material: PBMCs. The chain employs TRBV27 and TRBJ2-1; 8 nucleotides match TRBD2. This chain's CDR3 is CASSLLREVINEQFF. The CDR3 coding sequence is TGTGCCAGCAGTTTATTGCGGGAGGTTATAAATGAGCAGTTCTTC.